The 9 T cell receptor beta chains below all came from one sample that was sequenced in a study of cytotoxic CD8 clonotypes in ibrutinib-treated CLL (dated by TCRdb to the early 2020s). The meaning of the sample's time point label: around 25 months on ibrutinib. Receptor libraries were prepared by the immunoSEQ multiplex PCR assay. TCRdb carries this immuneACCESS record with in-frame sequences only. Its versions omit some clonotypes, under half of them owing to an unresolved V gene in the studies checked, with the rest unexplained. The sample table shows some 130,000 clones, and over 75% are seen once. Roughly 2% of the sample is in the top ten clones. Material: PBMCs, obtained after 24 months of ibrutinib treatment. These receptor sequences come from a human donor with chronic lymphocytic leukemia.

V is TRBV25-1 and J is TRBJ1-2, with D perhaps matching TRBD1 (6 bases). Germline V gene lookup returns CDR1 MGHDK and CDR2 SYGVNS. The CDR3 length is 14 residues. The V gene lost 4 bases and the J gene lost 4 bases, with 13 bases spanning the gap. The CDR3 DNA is TGTGCCAGCAGTGCGTCAGGAGGGGGCTATGGCTACACCTTC. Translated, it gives CASSASGGGYGYTF.

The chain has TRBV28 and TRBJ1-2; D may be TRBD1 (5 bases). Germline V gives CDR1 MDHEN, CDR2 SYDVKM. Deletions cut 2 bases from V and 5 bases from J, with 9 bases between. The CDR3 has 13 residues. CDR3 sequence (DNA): TGTGCCAGCAGTTTAGGGGCGAGTTATGGCTACACCTTC. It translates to CASSLGASYGYTF.

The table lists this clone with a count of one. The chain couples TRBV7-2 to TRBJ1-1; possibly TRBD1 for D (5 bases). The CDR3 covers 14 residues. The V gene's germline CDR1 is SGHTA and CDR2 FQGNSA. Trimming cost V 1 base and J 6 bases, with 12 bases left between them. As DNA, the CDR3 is TGTGCCAGCAGCTTAGATCTTGGGGGGGCTGAAGCTTTCTTT. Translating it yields CASSLDLGGAEAFF.

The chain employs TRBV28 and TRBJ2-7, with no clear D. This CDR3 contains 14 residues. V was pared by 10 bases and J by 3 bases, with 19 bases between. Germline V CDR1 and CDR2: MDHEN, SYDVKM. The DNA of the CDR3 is TGTGCCACCCCCTGCGAGACGGCAATCTACGAGCAGTACTTC. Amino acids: CATPCETAIYEQYF.

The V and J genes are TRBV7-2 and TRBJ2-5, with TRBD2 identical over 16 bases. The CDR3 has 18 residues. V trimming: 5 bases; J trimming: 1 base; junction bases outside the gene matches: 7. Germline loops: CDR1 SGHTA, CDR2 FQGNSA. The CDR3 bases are TGTGCCAGCAGCAAGGGACTAGCGGGAGGGGGAGGCCAAGAGACCCAGTACTTC. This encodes CASSKGLAGGGGQETQYF.

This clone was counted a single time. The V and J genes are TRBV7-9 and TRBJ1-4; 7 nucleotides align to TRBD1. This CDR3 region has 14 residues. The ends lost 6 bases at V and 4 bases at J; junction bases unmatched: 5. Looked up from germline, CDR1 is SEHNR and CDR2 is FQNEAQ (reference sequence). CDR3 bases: TGTGCCAGCAGAGAGGGGGCGAATAATGAAAAACTGTTTTTT. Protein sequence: CASREGANNEKLFF.

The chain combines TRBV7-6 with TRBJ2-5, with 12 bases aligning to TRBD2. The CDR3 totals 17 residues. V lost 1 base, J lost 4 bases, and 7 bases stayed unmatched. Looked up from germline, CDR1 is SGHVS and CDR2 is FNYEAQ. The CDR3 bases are TGTGCCAGCAGCTTAGGCCGACTAGCGGGGGTCGGAGAGACCCAGTACTTC. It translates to CASSLGRLAGVGETQYF.

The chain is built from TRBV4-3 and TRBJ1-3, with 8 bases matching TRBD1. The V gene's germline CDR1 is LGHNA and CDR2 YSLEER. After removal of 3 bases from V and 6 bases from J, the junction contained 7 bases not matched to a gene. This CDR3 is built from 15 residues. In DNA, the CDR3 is TGCGCCAGCAGCCAGAGGGACAGGCTCGAAAACACCATATATTTT. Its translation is CASSQRDRLENTIYF.

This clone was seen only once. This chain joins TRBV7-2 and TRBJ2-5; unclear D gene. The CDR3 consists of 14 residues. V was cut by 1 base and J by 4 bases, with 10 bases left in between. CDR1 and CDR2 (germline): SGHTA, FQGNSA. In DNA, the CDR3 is TGTGCCAGCAGCTTAGGAGGTCTCCCAGAGACCCAGTACTTC. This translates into CASSLGGLPETQYF.